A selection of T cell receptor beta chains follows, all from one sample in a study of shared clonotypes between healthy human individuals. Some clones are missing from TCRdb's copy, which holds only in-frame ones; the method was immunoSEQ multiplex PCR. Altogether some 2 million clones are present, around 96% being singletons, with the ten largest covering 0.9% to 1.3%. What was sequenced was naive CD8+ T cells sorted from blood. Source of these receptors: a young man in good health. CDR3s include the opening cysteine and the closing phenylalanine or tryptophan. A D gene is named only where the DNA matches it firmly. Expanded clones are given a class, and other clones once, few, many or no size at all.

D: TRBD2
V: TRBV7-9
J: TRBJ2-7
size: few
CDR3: CASSVTSGYEQYF
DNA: TGTGCCAGCAGCGTGACTAGCGGCTACGAGCAGTACTTC

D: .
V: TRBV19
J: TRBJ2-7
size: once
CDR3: CASARDASSYEQYF
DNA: TGTGCCAGTGCAAGGGACGCAAGCTCCTACGAGCAGTACTTC

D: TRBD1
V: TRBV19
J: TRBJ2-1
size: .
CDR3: CASSFNPGQGRNNEQFF
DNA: TGTGCCAGTAGTTTTAACCCCGGACAGGGGAGGAACAATGAGCAGTTCTTC

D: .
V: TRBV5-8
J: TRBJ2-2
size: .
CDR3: CASSPDSPNTGELFF
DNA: TGTGCCAGCAGTCCGGACAGCCCGAACACCGGGGAGCTGTTTTTT

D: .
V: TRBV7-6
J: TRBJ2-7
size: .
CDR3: CASSSEGLGQYF
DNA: TGTGCCAGCAGCTCCGAGGGTTTGGGGCAGTACTTC

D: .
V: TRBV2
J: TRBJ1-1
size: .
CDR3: CASSDSWGTEAFF
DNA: TGTGCCAGCAGTGATAGCTGGGGCACTGAAGCTTTCTTT

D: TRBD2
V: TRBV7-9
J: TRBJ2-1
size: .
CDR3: CASSFSGGRYNEQFF
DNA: TGTGCCAGCAGCTTTAGCGGGGGCCGTTACAATGAGCAGTTCTTC

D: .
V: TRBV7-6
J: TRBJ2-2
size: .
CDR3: CASSLGGTGELFF
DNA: TGTGCCAGCAGCTTAGGAGGAACCGGGGAGCTGTTTTTT

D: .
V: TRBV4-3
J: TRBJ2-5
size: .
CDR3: CASSPFQGTGETQYF
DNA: TGCGCCAGCAGCCCGTTCCAGGGGACGGGGGAGACCCAGTACTTC

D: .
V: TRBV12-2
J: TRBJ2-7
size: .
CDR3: CASRLAFPDGYYEQYF
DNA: TGTGCAAGTCGCTTAGCTTTCCCGGACGGCTACTACGAGCAGTACTTC

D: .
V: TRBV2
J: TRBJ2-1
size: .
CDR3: CASSDAGFSYNEQFF
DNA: TGTGCCAGCAGTGATGCGGGATTCTCCTACAATGAGCAGTTCTTC

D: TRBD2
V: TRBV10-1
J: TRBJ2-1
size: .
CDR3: CASSEGLGGVYNEQFF
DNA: TGCGCCAGCAGTGAGGGGCTGGGGGGGGTATACAATGAGCAGTTCTTC

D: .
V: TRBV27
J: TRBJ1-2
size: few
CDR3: CASSRCYTF
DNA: TGTGCCAGCAGTCGCTGTTACACCTTC

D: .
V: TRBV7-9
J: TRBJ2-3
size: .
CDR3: CASSLAVGGIGTDTQYF
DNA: TGTGCCAGCAGCTTAGCGGTGGGGGGAATTGGCACAGATACGCAGTATTTT

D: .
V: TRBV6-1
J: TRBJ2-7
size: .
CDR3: CASSAYKSSYEQYF
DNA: TGTGCCAGCAGTGCCTACAAGAGCTCCTACGAGCAGTACTTC

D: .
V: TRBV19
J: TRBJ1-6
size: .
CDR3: CASSPPLWEEADSPLHF
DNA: TGTGCCAGTAGTCCCCCCCTCTGGGAGGAGGCCGATTCACCCCTCCACTTT

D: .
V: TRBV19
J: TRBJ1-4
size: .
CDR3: CASSLPRWNEKLFF
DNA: TGTGCCAGTAGCCTTCCACGGTGGAATGAAAAACTGTTTTTT

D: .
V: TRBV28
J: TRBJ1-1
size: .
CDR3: CASSFPNHLVTLNTEAFF
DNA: TGTGCCAGCAGTTTCCCAAACCACCTCGTTACATTGAACACTGAAGCTTTCTTT

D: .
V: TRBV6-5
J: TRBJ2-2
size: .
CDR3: CASSYGDSNTGELFF
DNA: TGTGCCAGCAGTTACGGAGACTCGAACACCGGGGAGCTGTTTTTT

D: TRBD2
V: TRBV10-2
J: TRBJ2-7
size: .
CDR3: CASGTSIYEQYF
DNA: TGCGCCAGCGGGACTAGTATTTACGAGCAGTACTTC

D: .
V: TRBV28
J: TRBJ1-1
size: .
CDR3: CASSMTVNTEAFF
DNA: TGTGCCAGCAGTATGACAGTGAACACTGAAGCTTTCTTT

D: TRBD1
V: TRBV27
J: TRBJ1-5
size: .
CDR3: CASSLEVRGQGGCQPQHF
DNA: TGTGCCAGCAGTTTAGAGGTAAGGGGACAGGGTGGTTGTCAGCCCCAGCATTTT

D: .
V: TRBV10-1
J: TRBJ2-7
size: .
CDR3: CASSEGDEQYF
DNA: TGCGCCAGCAGTGAAGGGGACGAGCAGTACTTC

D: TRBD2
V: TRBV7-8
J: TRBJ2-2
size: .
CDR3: CASSGTSGPLRTGELFF
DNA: TGTGCCAGCAGCGGGACTAGCGGGCCCCTGAGGACCGGGGAGCTGTTTTTT

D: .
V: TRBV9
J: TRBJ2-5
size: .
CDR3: CASSLGGGGGPDQETQYF
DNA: TGTGCCAGCAGCCTCGGTGGGGGCGGGGGTCCTGATCAAGAGACCCAGTACTTC

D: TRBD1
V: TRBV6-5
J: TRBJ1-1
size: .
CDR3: CASSPREGAAEAFF
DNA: TGTGCCAGCAGTCCCCGGGAGGGGGCCGCTGAAGCTTTCTTT

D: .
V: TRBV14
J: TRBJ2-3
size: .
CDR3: CASSQVGSDTQYF
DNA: TGTGCCAGCAGCCAAGTGGGGTCCGATACGCAGTATTTT